The clone carrying this T cell receptor (beta chain) showed up just a few times. Its specificity is not known. Germline CDR1 reads KGHDR; CDR2 reads SFDVKD. Deletions cut 5 bases from V and 4 bases from J, with 5 bases between. The CDR3 runs 11 residues. This sample stems from a study of blood T cells in healthy people across ages. PCR was performed a second time for about 7 to 12 cycles using a sample-barcoded 5' primer and a J-beta primer mix. One entry per CDR3 protein, called by TCRdb with MiXCR from the 5' RACE reads. The table includes around 2 million distinct CDR3 sequences, about 39% detected once. Researchers report isolating at least 6.5 million PBMCs per sample. Study observations and caveats: Naive T cell percentage showed a strong correlation with the diversity of TCR beta. CMV status of donors was unknown, possibly confounding expanded clonotype changes. Measured against age, TCR beta diversity per million T cells decreased in a roughly linear manner.

V and J are TRBV24-1 and TRBJ2-7; no clear D gene. The TCR sequence derives from a human donor in good health. The specimen was blood. This chain's CDR3 is CATSVGYEQYF. CDR3 in DNA: TGTGCCACCAGTGTGGGTTACGAGCAGTACTTC.